This TCR beta chain was sequenced for a study of monozygotic twins with inflammatory bowel disease. There are 13 residues in the CDR3. Study findings and constraints: IBD-affected twins scored below their healthy co-twins in TCRbeta diversity (inverse Simpson).

Researchers isolated total RNA from whole blood without sorting T cells. With eight separate reactions per sample, the authors made cDNA. The study subjected TCRalpha and TCRbeta cDNA to two nested PCRs of approximately 16 and 9 cycles. TCRdb reprocessed the 5' RACE reads, keeping one entry per CDR3 protein, no DNA. In total, the table holds over 120,000 distinct CDR3 sequences. Remarks on this clonotype: Its matching antigen is unknown.

The V call is TRBV12-3 or TRBV12-4, the J call TRBJ1-5; TCRdb's D call of TRBD1 is untestable without DNA. Sequencing used blood. The receptor was derived from a human donor with ulcerative colitis or Crohn's disease, or a healthy co-twin of an affected twin (not recorded which). This CDR3 is CASTRDSNQPQHF.